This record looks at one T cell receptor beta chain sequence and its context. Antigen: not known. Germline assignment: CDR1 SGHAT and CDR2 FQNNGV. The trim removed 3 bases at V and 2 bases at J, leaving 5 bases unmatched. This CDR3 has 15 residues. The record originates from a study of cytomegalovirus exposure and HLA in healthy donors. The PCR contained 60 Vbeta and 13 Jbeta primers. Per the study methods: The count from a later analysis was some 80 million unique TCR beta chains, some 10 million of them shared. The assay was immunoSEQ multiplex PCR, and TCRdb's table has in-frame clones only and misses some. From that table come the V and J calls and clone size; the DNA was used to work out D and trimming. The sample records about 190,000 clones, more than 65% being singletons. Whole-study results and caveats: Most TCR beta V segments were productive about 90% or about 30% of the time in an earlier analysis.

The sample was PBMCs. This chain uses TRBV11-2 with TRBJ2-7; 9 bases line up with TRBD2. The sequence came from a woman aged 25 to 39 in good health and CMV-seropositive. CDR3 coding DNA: TGTGCCAGCAGCTTGGCTAGCGGGACCACCTACGAGCAGTACTTC. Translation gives CASSLASGTTYEQYF.